Listed below are T cell receptor beta chains from one sample, sequenced in a study of T cell responses to AZD1222 COVID-19 vaccine. The table came from immunoSEQ multiplex PCR; TCRdb's copy has only in-frame clones and leaves some out. The table has about 110,000 clones, approximately 89% seen once. The source was peripheral blood, collected 28 days after the second AZD1222 dose. The receptors originated from an adult who received the AZD1222 COVID-19 vaccine. Both conserved end residues are part of each CDR3. D genes are given only for firm matches. A row's size may be missing; if present it is once, few, many or a size class.

TRBV7-9	NA	TRBJ2-2	NA	TGTGCCAGCAGCTTAGGTCTAGCCAACACCGGGGAGCTGTTTTTT	CASSLGLANTGELFF
TRBV28	NA	TRBJ1-1	NA	TGTGCCAGCAGTTTACCCCTGAACACTGAAGCTTTCTTT	CASSLPLNTEAFF
TRBV28	NA	TRBJ1-6	TRBD1	TGTGCCAGCAGCCTTCTTCTACAGGGGACACATTCACCCCTCCACTTT	CASSLLLQGTHSPLHF
TRBV28	NA	TRBJ2-7	NA	TGTGCCAGCATCCCTAGGGTCGGAGACAGGCCTTCCTACGAGCAGTACTTC	CASIPRVGDRPSYEQYF
TRBV5-1	NA	TRBJ1-1	TRBD1	TGCGCCAGCAGCGGAGAGGGGGCGGACGCTGAAGCTTTCTTT	CASSGEGADAEAFF
TRBV6-1	NA	TRBJ2-3	NA	TGTGCCAGCAGTGACCCCTCCAGGGAGAGGGCAGATACGCAGTATTTT	CASSDPSRERADTQYF
TRBV5-4	NA	TRBJ2-7	TRBD2	TGTGCCAGCAGCTCCCCTAGCGGGCCGCACTACGAGCAGTACTTC	CASSSPSGPHYEQYF
TRBV6-1	NA	TRBJ1-5	NA	TGTGCCAGCAGTGAATGGGGGGGAAGCAATCAGCCCCAGCATTTT	CASSEWGGSNQPQHF
TRBV11-2	NA	TRBJ2-7	NA	TGTGCCAGCAGCCCCTGGGACGGACTAACCTACGAGCAGTACTTC	CASSPWDGLTYEQYF
TRBV2	NA	TRBJ2-7	NA	TGTGCCAGCACCCTATACGGACTGGGGGAGCAGTACTTC	CASTLYGLGEQYF
TRBV27	NA	TRBJ2-1	TRBD2	TGTGCCAGCAGCCAACTTGGACTAGCGGGAAGGCAGTTCTTC	CASSQLGLAGRQFF
TRBV18	NA	TRBJ2-7	NA	TGTGCCAGCTCACCACGGTCGGGCCGTAGCTCCTACGAGCAGTACTTC	CASSPRSGRSSYEQYF
TRBV11-3	once	TRBJ2-6	TRBD1	TGTGCCAGCAGCTTAGGGACAGGGGCTGGGGCCAACGTCCTGACTTTC	CASSLGTGAGANVLTF
TRBV19	NA	TRBJ2-3	NA	TGTGCCAGTAGTATAGAAGGGGTTTCGCCAGATACGCAGTATTTT	CASSIEGVSPDTQYF
TRBV28	once	TRBJ1-4	NA	TGTGCCAGCGGTTACCTGAGGGGGGATAATGAAAAACTGTTTTTT	CASGYLRGDNEKLFF
TRBV10-2	NA	TRBJ2-6	TRBD1	TGCGCCAGCAGTGACCATACTTCGACAGGGTTCTCTGGGGCCAACGTCCTGACTTTC	CASSDHTSTGFSGANVLTF
TRBV28	NA	TRBJ1-5	NA	TGTGCCAGCAGTTTGTGGGGGAGCAATCAGCCCCAGCATTTT	CASSLWGSNQPQHF
TRBV6-5	NA	TRBJ1-1	NA	TGTGCCAGCAGTTACTCGGAAACGAACACTGAAGCTTTCTTT	CASSYSETNTEAFF
TRBV7-8	NA	TRBJ2-5	TRBD2	TGTGCCAGCAGTCTGGGACTAGCGGAGGAGACCCAGTACTTC	CASSLGLAEETQYF
TRBV28	NA	TRBJ1-2	NA	TGTGCCAGCGGGCGTGGGGGCAGGGCGAGTGGCTACACCTTC	CASGRGGRASGYTF
TRBV19	NA	TRBJ2-4	TRBD2	TGTGCCAGTAGTACCGGGACTACCCTTCTAAACATTCAGTACTTC	CASSTGTTLLNIQYF
TRBV7-2	NA	TRBJ2-1	NA	TGTGCCAGCAGCCCCCGGACAATCGGGGACTACAATGAGCAGTTCTTC	CASSPRTIGDYNEQFF
TRBV6-1	NA	TRBJ2-1	NA	TGTGCCAGCAGTTCCCCCTTGGTTAGCTGGTATGAGCAGTTCTTC	CASSSPLVSWYEQFF
TRBV7-6	NA	TRBJ2-7	TRBD1	TGTGCCAGCAGCTTAGCCGGGACAGGGGATATCGAGCAGTACTTC	CASSLAGTGDIEQYF
TRBV7-2	once	TRBJ2-1	NA	TGTGCCAGCAGCTTAGCGCGCGGGATACTCTACAATGAGCAGTTCTTC	CASSLARGILYNEQFF
TRBV27	few	TRBJ2-7	NA	TGTGCCAGCAGTTTGCACTTCAGGGGGGGCAGCGCCTACGAGCAGTACTTC	CASSLHFRGGSAYEQYF
TRBV7-9	NA	TRBJ1-4	NA	TGTGCCAGCAGCTTCCAGGGGAGAGGAACTGAAAAACTGTTTTTT	CASSFQGRGTEKLFF
TRBV6-5	NA	TRBJ1-2	NA	TGTGCCAGCACGGGAGGATGGGGCAGTTACTATGGCTACACCTTC	CASTGGWGSYYGYTF
TRBV3-1/TRBV3-2	NA	TRBJ2-3	NA	TGTGCCAGCAGCCAAGATCGAGGTCTAGACCATTCTAGCACAGATACGCAGTATTTT	CASSQDRGLDHSSTDTQYF
TRBV19	once	TRBJ1-5	NA	TGTGCCAGTAGTTTAGGGACTTTGGGTAGCAATCAGCCCCAGCATTTT	CASSLGTLGSNQPQHF